The next 11 T cell receptor beta chains were all read from a single sample in a study of neurological immune-mediated disorders. MiXCR was run by TCRdb on the 5' RACE reads, yielding one entry per CDR3 protein. Among 100,000 to 150,000 distinct CDR3 sequences listed, more than 2.5% were seen once. What was sequenced was PBMCs. These receptors originate from a woman aged 30 to 39 with multiple sclerosis.

This clonotype was seen at least ten times. The chain has TRBV3-1 and TRBJ2-2, with 13 bases lining up with TRBD2. Germline assignment: CDR1 LGHDT and CDR2 YNNKEL (reference sequence). The junction had 10 bases not matched to a gene; V was cut back by 4 bases and J by 5 bases. The CDR3 contains 18 residues. The CDR3 region is CASSPGLAGSPRTGELFF. In nucleotides, the CDR3 is TGTGCCAGCAGCCCGGGACTAGCGGGAAGCCCCAGGACCGGGGAGCTGTTTTTT. The full variable domain, with the rest looked up from reference TRBV3-1 and TRBJ2-2, is DTAVSQTPKYLVTQMGNDKSIKCEQNLGHDTMYWYKQDSKKFLKIMFSYNNKELIINETVPNRFSPKSPDKAHLNLHINSLELGDSAVYFCASSPGLAGSPRTGELFFGEGSRLTVL.

This clonotype was counted between two and nine times. The V call is TRBV18, the J call TRBJ1-3, with D unclear. The germline gives CDR1 KGHSH, CDR2 LQKENI. The CDR3 is 13 residues long. V was pared by 5 bases and J by 1 base, with 6 bases between. The CDR3 region has the DNA TGTGCCAGCTCATACACTTCTGGAAACACCATATATTTT. Its protein is CASSYTSGNTIYF. The whole variable domain, remainder taken from reference TRBV18 and TRBJ1-3, is NAGVMQNPRHLVRRRGQEARLRCSPMKGHSHVYWYRQLPEEGLKFMVYLQKENIIDESGMPKERFSAEFPKEGPSILRIQQVVRGDSAAYFCASSYTSGNTIYFGEGSWLTVV.

This clonotype has ten or more counts. The CDR3 bases are TGCAGTGCTAGAATCTACACCGGGGAGCTGTTTTTT. Protein product: CSARIYTGELFF. V is TRBV20-1 and J is TRBJ2-2; D is uncertain. Trimming took off 2 bases at V and 3 bases at J, with 4 bases between the two ends. The germline V gene has CDR1 DFQATT and CDR2 SNEGSKA (reference sequence). The CDR3 runs to 12 residues.

This clonotype was counted at least ten times. The chain is built from TRBV2 and TRBJ1-2, with a possible D match to TRBD1 (6 bases). The V gene lost 7 bases and the J gene lost 2 bases, with 14 bases spanning the gap. CDR3 length: 14 residues. Germline lookup yields CDR1 SNHLY and CDR2 FYNNEI. CDR3 DNA sequence: TGTGCCAGCAATGAGGGACAATTCAACTATGGCTACACCTTC. It codes for CASNEGQFNYGYTF.

There are a few counts of this clonotype. In nucleotides, the CDR3 is TGCGCCAGCAGCTTCTATTCTAGCGGGGGGGCGGAAGATACGCAGTATTTT. Translation gives CASSFYSSGGAEDTQYF. The chain links TRBV5-1 to TRBJ2-3; the match to TRBD2 covers 12 bases. The V gene end was trimmed by 2 bases and the J gene end by 5 bases; junction bases not matched to a gene: 9. Per germline, CDR1 SGHRS and CDR2 YFSETQ. CDR3 length: 17 residues.

This clonotype was picked up many times. V is TRBV5-1 and J is TRBJ1-1; D gene uncertain. The germline V gene encodes CDR1 SGHRS and CDR2 YFSETQ. The V end was cut by 6 bases, the J end by 5 bases, with 17 bases between. The CDR3 length is 14 residues. The DNA for the CDR3 is TGCGCCAGCAATTCTTTGGGTTTCGGAACTGAAGCTTTCTTT. It codes for CASNSLGFGTEAFF.

This clonotype occurred many times. This chain connects TRBV9 to TRBJ1-1; TRBD1 might be the D (6 bases). Trimming took 0 bases from V and 4 from J, leaving 13 bases between them. The germline V gene has CDR1 SGDLS and CDR2 YYNGEE. The CDR3 runs 15 residues. The CDR3 coding sequence is TGTGCCAGCAGCGTAGATAGCGGGGGCTTCACTGAAGCTTTCTTT. Its protein product is CASSVDSGGFTEAFF. The full variable domain, in which reference TRBV9 and TRBJ1-1 provide the parts outside the CDR3, is DSGVTQTPKHLITATGQRVTLRCSPRSGDLSVYWYQQSLDQGLQFLIQYYNGEERAKGNILERFSAQQFPDLHSELNLSSLELGDSALYFCASSVDSGGFTEAFFGQGTRLTVV.

This clonotype has ten or more counts. V gene TRBV6-2 or TRBV6-3 combines with J gene TRBJ1-1; 7 positions match TRBD1. The germline gives CDR1 MNHEY, CDR2 SVGEGT. Losses at the gene ends were 6 bases for V and 5 bases for J; bases not matched to a gene: 3. There are 12 residues in the CDR3. In DNA form, the CDR3 reads TGTGCCAGCAGGACAGGGATTACTGAAGCTTTCTTT. Its protein is CASRTGITEAFF.

This clonotype was seen repeatedly, ten times or more. The chain is built from TRBV24-1 and TRBJ2-3; D possibly matches TRBD1 or TRBD2 (7 bases each). V was clipped by 7 bases and J by 2 bases, with 15 bases between them. Germline CDR1 and CDR2: KGHDR and SFDVKD. There are 15 residues in the CDR3. The CDR3 here is CATSQGGGFTDTQYF. Here the CDR3 DNA reads TGTGCCACCAGCCAGGGGGGGGGGTTCACAGATACGCAGTATTTT.

In its sample, this clonotype was seen many times. V usage is TRBV7-9 and J usage is TRBJ2-7; 8 bases are shared with TRBD1. The CDR3 extends over 15 amino acids. CDR1 and CDR2 (germline): SEHNR, FQNEAQ (reference sequence). V lost 2 bases to trimming and J lost 7 bases; unmatched junction nucleotides: 10. The CDR3 reads CASSLLQGANGEQYF. For the CDR3, the DNA is TGTGCCAGCAGCTTACTGCAGGGGGCGAACGGGGAGCAGTACTTC.

This clonotype was detected ten times or more. The CDR3 spells CATSRGDVVPYEQYF. CDR3 DNA sequence: TGTGCCACCAGCAGAGGAGATGTTGTCCCCTACGAGCAGTACTTC. This chain links TRBV15 with TRBJ2-7, with D unclear. The CDR3 sequence is 15 residues long. V was trimmed by 1 base and J by 2 bases, leaving 12 bases between them. CDR1 and CDR2 (germline): LNHNV, YYDKDF (reference sequence).